The rows below give T cell receptor beta chains drawn from one sample of a study of technical replicates of blood from a few donors. Assay used: immunoSEQ multiplex PCR; TCRdb lists only in-frame clones, some missing. The data show roughly 70,000 clones, 85% to 95% seen once. Specimen: T cells isolated from PBMCs. The receptors stem from a human donor in good health. The CDR3 runs from the conserved cysteine through the conserved F or W. The order of the fields is J gene, D gene, V gene, clone size, CDR3 DNA, CDR3 protein. A D gene is named only where the DNA matches it firmly. Size is omitted from some rows. Given values are once, few, many or a class for expanded clones.

>TRBJ1-2|-|TRBV18|-
TGTGCCAGCTCACCAATCTACGTAAAACGAGGCTACACCTTC
CASSPIYVKRGYTF
>TRBJ2-7|-|TRBV5-1|-
TGCGCCAGCAGCACCCAAACCTCCCAGAAGCAGTACTTC
CASSTQTSQKQYF
>TRBJ1-2|TRBD1|TRBV7-9|-
TGTGCCAGCAGCTTTTCGCGACAGGGGACTCATGGCTACACCTTC
CASSFSRQGTHGYTF
>TRBJ2-2|-|TRBV28|-
TGTGCCAGCAGTTCATATAGAAAACGACAGGTCGGGGAGCTGTTTTTT
CASSSYRKRQVGELFF
>TRBJ2-7|TRBD1|TRBV27|-
TGTGCCAGCAGTTTATGGGCACAGGGGGCGAGAGAGCAGTACTTC
CASSLWAQGAREQYF
>TRBJ2-2|TRBD1|TRBV4-1|-
TGCGCCAGCAGCCATCTCCAGGGGGCGGGCACCGGGGAGCTGTTTTTT
CASSHLQGAGTGELFF
>TRBJ2-1|-|TRBV5-4|-
TGTGCCAGCAGCTTTCGAGATGAGCAGTTCTTC
CASSFRDEQFF
>TRBJ2-1|-|TRBV6-5|-
TGTGCCAGCAGACCAGCGGTTACCTCCTACAATGAGCAGTTCTTC
CASRPAVTSYNEQFF
>TRBJ1-1|-|TRBV2|-
TGTGCAGGCCTTGGACTCAGTGAAGCTTTCTTT
CAGLGLSEAFF
>TRBJ2-7|-|TRBV6-5|-
TGTGCCAGCAGTTCGGTTGGAGCCTACGAGCAGTACTTC
CASSSVGAYEQYF
>TRBJ1-1|TRBD1|TRBV28|-
TGTGCCAGCAGTTCAACAGGGGGCGGGAACACTGAAGCTTTCTTT
CASSSTGGGNTEAFF
>TRBJ1-1|-|TRBV27|-
TGTGCCAGCAGTTTATCGCCCGGGACACTGAACACTGAAGCTTTCTTT
CASSLSPGTLNTEAFF
>TRBJ2-6|-|TRBV6-1|-
TGTGCCAGCAGTGACCCCCCAGGGAACGTCCTGACTTTC
CASSDPPGNVLTF
>TRBJ2-4|-|TRBV29-1|-
TGCAGCGTTGAATACAGGGAAAAAAACATTCAGTACTTC
CSVEYREKNIQYF
>TRBJ2-7|-|TRBV4-1|-
TGCGCCAGCAGCCAACGGGACATGGACAACGAGCAGTACTTC
CASSQRDMDNEQYF
>TRBJ2-7|TRBD1|TRBV28|-
TGTGCCAGCAGAAATGACAGGGGGCCCTACGAGCAGTACTTC
CASRNDRGPYEQYF
>TRBJ1-1|-|TRBV19|-
TGTGCCAGTAGTATTACAGGGAACACTGAAGCTTTCTTT
CASSITGNTEAFF
>TRBJ2-7|TRBD1|TRBV11-2|-
TGTGCCAGCGGTTCCGGGACAGGGGGCCTCGAGCAGTACTTC
CASGSGTGGLEQYF
>TRBJ2-3|-|TRBV9|-
TGTGCCAGCAGCCCAGGACAGAATACAGATACGCAGTATTTT
CASSPGQNTDTQYF
>TRBJ2-7|-|TRBV7-2|-
TGTGCCAGCAGCTTAGCCTTTTCAGATTATTACGAGCAGTACTTC
CASSLAFSDYYEQYF
>TRBJ1-1|-|TRBV7-3|-
TGTGCCAGCAGCTTATCGAGGGTTAACACTGAAGCTTTCTTT
CASSLSRVNTEAFF
>TRBJ1-2|TRBD1|TRBV9|-
TGTGCCAGCAGCGTGGGGACAGGGGATAGGGGCTACACCTTC
CASSVGTGDRGYTF
>TRBJ2-1|TRBD1|TRBV9|-
TGTGCCAGCAGCGTAGGGGACAGCTACAATGAGCAGTTCTTC
CASSVGDSYNEQFF
>TRBJ1-4|-|TRBV5-1|-
TGCGCCAGCAGCCGAGGGGGAAGAATGGGAGCGACTAATGAAAAACTGTTTTTT
CASSRGGRMGATNEKLFF
>TRBJ2-2|-|TRBV7-8|-
TGTGCCAGCACCTCCGGGAGAAACACCGGGGAGCTGTTTTTT
CASTSGRNTGELFF
>TRBJ2-1|-|TRBV5-1|-
TGCGCCAGCAGCTTGGGGGCTAGCGTGAGCTCCTACAATGAGCAGTTCTTC
CASSLGASVSSYNEQFF
>TRBJ2-5|-|TRBV4-1|-
TGCGCCAGCAGCCGGGGGCCTCAAGAGACCCAGTACTTC
CASSRGPQETQYF
>TRBJ1-2|-|TRBV6-6|-
TGTGCCAGCAGCCCCTACTCATCAGGGGCTTATGGCTACACCTTC
CASSPYSSGAYGYTF
>TRBJ2-1|TRBD2|TRBV19|-
TGTGCCAGTGAGATAGCGGGGGTTTACAATGAGCAGTTCTTC
CASEIAGVYNEQFF
>TRBJ2-7|-|TRBV7-6|-
TGTGCCAGCAGCTTATCCCCTTGGGGCCACGAGCAGTACTTC
CASSLSPWGHEQYF
>TRBJ2-1|TRBD2|TRBV4-1|-
TGCGCCAGCAGCCAAGAAGAACTAGCGGGAGGGGATGAGCAGTTCTTC
CASSQEELAGGDEQFF
>TRBJ2-1|TRBD1|TRBV9|-
TGTGCCAGCAGCGTAGAGGGGGCACCCTACAATGAGCAGTTCTTC
CASSVEGAPYNEQFF
>TRBJ2-3|TRBD2|TRBV5-1|-
TGCGCCAGCAGACATAACCTAGCGGAGGTGACAGATACGCAGTATTTT
CASRHNLAEVTDTQYF
>TRBJ1-1|-|TRBV7-2|few
TGTGCCAGCAGCTTGTTGAACAGGCCGGCGCGAGCTTTCTTT
CASSLLNRPARAFF
>TRBJ2-5|-|TRBV5-1|-
TGCGCCAGCAGCTTGTTTTATAGCCACCAAGAGACCCAGTACTTC
CASSLFYSHQETQYF
>TRBJ1-5|-|TRBV6-1|-
TGTGCCAGCAGTGTGTATAGCAATCAGCCCCAGCATTTT
CASSVYSNQPQHF
>TRBJ2-5|TRBD2|TRBV9|-
TGTGCCAGCAGCTCGACTAGCGGGAGGGCCGGGGAGACCCAGTACTTC
CASSSTSGRAGETQYF
>TRBJ2-7|TRBD1|TRBV6-1|-
TGTGCCAGCTGCCGGGACAGGGGCTCCTACGAGCAGTACTTC
CASCRDRGSYEQYF
>TRBJ2-3|TRBD1|TRBV5-1|-
TGCGCCAGCAGCTTGTCCAAAGATCGACAGGGTGTCACAGATACGCAGTATTTT
CASSLSKDRQGVTDTQYF
>TRBJ1-1|-|TRBV29-1|few
TGCAGCGTTGAAGGGCAGAACACTGAAGCTTTCTTT
CSVEGQNTEAFF
>TRBJ1-5|-|TRBV6-1|-
TGTGCCAGCAGTGAAGCCTTGGGGGGGCAGCCCCAGCATTTT
CASSEALGGQPQHF
>TRBJ1-5|-|TRBV4-1|-
TGCGCCAGCAGTCAAATCATAACAGGGAATCAGCCCCAGCATTTT
CASSQIITGNQPQHF
>TRBJ1-5|-|TRBV2|-
TGTGCCAGCAGTGAAGCGACAGGTTTTAATCAGCCCCAGCATTTT
CASSEATGFNQPQHF
>TRBJ2-5|TRBD1|TRBV9|-
TGTGCCAGCAGCTCGGACAGGACAGAAGAGACCCAGTACTTC
CASSSDRTEETQYF
>TRBJ2-1|-|TRBV4-3|once
TGCGCCAGCAGCCAAGTTCGAGCGGATCACAATGAGCAGTTCTTC
CASSQVRADHNEQFF
>TRBJ1-2|-|TRBV6-4|-
TGTGCCAGCAGTGCGGCAGGGGAATATGGCTACACCTTC
CASSAAGEYGYTF
>TRBJ2-5|TRBD1|TRBV6-5|once
TGTGCCAGCACCCGGACAGGGGGCTGGGAGACCCAGTACTTC
CASTRTGGWETQYF